These T cell receptor beta chains were read from a single sample in a study of cytomegalovirus exposure and HLA in healthy donors. This table comes from immunoSEQ multiplex PCR, and its TCRdb copy is limited to in-frame clones, with some not included. Of approximately 100,000 clones in the sample, roughly 71% were seen once. The source material was PBMCs. Receptors were obtained from a male donor in good health and CMV-seropositive. CDR3s include the opening cysteine and the closing phenylalanine or tryptophan. Fields, in order: clone size, J gene, D gene, V gene, CDR3 DNA, CDR3 protein. D genes are given only for firm matches. Some rows mark clone size as missing; the rest say once, few, many or name a class of expanded clone.

-	TRBJ2-3	-	TRBV13	TGTGCCAGCAGCCACCGGGACACCACAGATACGCAGTATTTT	CASSHRDTTDTQYF
-	TRBJ2-7	-	TRBV28	TGTGCCAGCAGTTTAAGGTCTAGGGGCCTTCCCTACGAGCAGTACTTC	CASSLRSRGLPYEQYF
-	TRBJ1-1	-	TRBV27	TGTGCCAGCAGTTTAGCGCGGGAGAACACTGAAGCTTTCTTT	CASSLARENTEAFF
-	TRBJ1-2	-	TRBV28	TGTGCCAGCAGTTTGGACAGTTTCTATGGCTACACCTTC	CASSLDSFYGYTF
few	TRBJ1-5	TRBD1	TRBV10-3	TGTGCCATCAGTGGGGGGACAGGGGAGCAGCCCCAGCATTTT	CAISGGTGEQPQHF
-	TRBJ2-5	-	TRBV29-1	TGCAGCGTTGAAGGGCAGGGGAGCGAGACCCAGTACTTC	CSVEGQGSETQYF
-	TRBJ2-7	TRBD2	TRBV7-6	TGTGCCAGCAGCTTCCTCGGGGGGGCCTCCTACGAGCAGTACTTC	CASSFLGGASYEQYF
-	TRBJ1-2	-	TRBV4-3	TGCGCCAGCAGCCAAGAATTTGACGGAGTATTGTATGGCTACACCTTC	CASSQEFDGVLYGYTF
-	TRBJ2-2	TRBD1	TRBV4-1	TGCGCCAGCAGCCAAGATCGGACAGGGGTCTTTGCCGGGGAGCTGTTTTTT	CASSQDRTGVFAGELFF
once	TRBJ2-3	-	TRBV9	TGTGCCAGCAGCCCTAGTGCCCGAGATACGCAGTATTTT	CASSPSARDTQYF
-	TRBJ2-7	TRBD2	TRBV11-2	TGTGCCAGCAGCTTAGATCCTAGCGGGAGGGCCGAGCAGTACTTC	CASSLDPSGRAEQYF
-	TRBJ1-1	-	TRBV5-1	TGCGCCAGCAGCTTGGCAGGGGTAGTAACTGAAGCTTTCTTT	CASSLAGVVTEAFF
-	TRBJ1-5	-	TRBV19	TGTGCCAGTAGTATCTCTTTGTCTAATCAGCCCCAGCATTTT	CASSISLSNQPQHF
-	TRBJ1-1	-	TRBV4-2	TGTGCCAGCAGCTCAACCCCCCAGACAGCGTTCAACACTGAAGCTTTCTTT	CASSSTPQTAFNTEAFF
-	TRBJ1-5	TRBD1	TRBV5-1	TGCGCCAGCAGCTTGGCAGGGGGCTCTCAGCCCCAGCATTTT	CASSLAGGSQPQHF
-	TRBJ2-7	-	TRBV20-1	TGCAGTGCTCGTGACGAGCAGTACTTC	CSARDEQYF
-	TRBJ2-3	-	TRBV4-2	TGTGCCAGCAGCCAAGAAACGGCTTGGCGGGGTACTAGCACAGATACGCAGTATTTT	CASSQETAWRGTSTDTQYF
-	TRBJ1-2	TRBD1	TRBV7-9	TGTGCCAGCAGCTTAGCATCCTCTTACAGGGGGCCTTCCTATGGCTACACCTTC	CASSLASSYRGPSYGYTF
-	TRBJ2-7	-	TRBV5-1	TGCGCCAGCAGCTTGCCGGACTTAAGGGAGCAGTACTTC	CASSLPDLREQYF
-	TRBJ2-1	TRBD2	TRBV10-3	TGTGCCACCGCGCGGCGGGAGATTGAGCAGTTCTTC	CATARREIEQFF
-	TRBJ2-7	TRBD1	TRBV9	TGTGCCAGCAGCCCCTCGACAGGGGGTGGTTACTACGAGCAGTACTTC	CASSPSTGGGYYEQYF
-	TRBJ2-7	TRBD1	TRBV18	TGTGCCAGCTCACCCCAACGCGGACAGGGGAACTACGAGCAGTACTTC	CASSPQRGQGNYEQYF
few	TRBJ2-1	TRBD2	TRBV6-5	TGTGCCAGCAGTCGGGGGGACGTCCCCTACAATGAGCAGTTCTTC	CASSRGDVPYNEQFF
-	TRBJ2-7	TRBD2	TRBV15	TGTGCCACCAGCTTAGCGGGAGGAACCTACGAGCAGTACTTC	CATSLAGGTYEQYF
-	TRBJ1-1	-	TRBV9	TGTGCCAGCAGCGTATTAGGGGTTATGAACACTGAAGCTTTCTTT	CASSVLGVMNTEAFF
-	TRBJ2-5	TRBD2	TRBV5-4	TGTGCCAGCACCCGGGGGGACTTAGTGGAGACCCAGTACTTC	CASTRGDLVETQYF
-	TRBJ2-7	-	TRBV27	TGTGCCAGCAGTTCATATCAGGGCTACGAGCAGTACTTC	CASSSYQGYEQYF
-	TRBJ2-1	TRBD2	TRBV7-2	TGTGCCAGCAGCATCGACGGGACTAGCGGACAGCTGACGCTCTTC	CASSIDGTSGQLTLF
-	TRBJ2-2	TRBD1	TRBV7-3	TGTGCCAGCAGCCCAGGGGGCGCAAAGGCCGGGGAGCTGTTTTTT	CASSPGGAKAGELFF
once	TRBJ1-2	TRBD1	TRBV5-4	TGTGCCAGCAGGCCGGGACAGGGAACCTATGGCTACACCTTC	CASRPGQGTYGYTF
-	TRBJ1-5	-	TRBV7-9	TGTGCCAGCAGCCGAGACACCCAGTATAGCAATCAGCCCCAGCATTTT	CASSRDTQYSNQPQHF
-	TRBJ1-3	TRBD1	TRBV28	TGTGCCAGCAGGCCCACCGGGACAGGGGGCAACACCATATATTTT	CASRPTGTGGNTIYF
-	TRBJ1-1	-	TRBV7-3	TGTGCCAGCAGCCCCCTGGGGCAAGCAAACACTGAAGCTTTCTTT	CASSPLGQANTEAFF
-	TRBJ1-4	-	TRBV7-2	TGTGCCAGCAGCTTTCAGGGGCCGGCTAATGAAAAACTGTTTTTT	CASSFQGPANEKLFF
-	TRBJ1-1	-	TRBV7-9	TGTGCCAGCAGCGTAACACAGGGTAGTACTGAAGCTTTCTTT	CASSVTQGSTEAFF
-	TRBJ2-5	TRBD2	TRBV28	TGTGCCAGCTCAACCCGGGGACTATCAAAAGGGACCCAGTACTTC	CASSTRGLSKGTQYF
few	TRBJ2-7	-	TRBV5-6	TGTGCCAGCAGCTTTGATGACAGGCCTGAGCAGTACTTC	CASSFDDRPEQYF
-	TRBJ2-7	TRBD2	TRBV7-2	TGTGCCAGCAGCCATACTTCACTAGCGGGGGGTACCTACGAGCAGTACTTC	CASSHTSLAGGTYEQYF
-	TRBJ2-2	-	TRBV5-1	TGCGCCAGCAGCTGGACAGCGAACACCGGGGAGCTGTTTTTT	CASSWTANTGELFF
-	TRBJ1-6	TRBD1	TRBV15	TGTGCCACCAGCAGAGGGGGACAGCCAAATTCACCCCTCAACTTT	CATSRGGQPNSPLNF
once	TRBJ1-2	TRBD1	TRBV19	TGTGCCAGTACCCTCCGGGGACAGGGGGCTGGAAGCTATGGCTACACCTTC	CASTLRGQGAGSYGYTF
-	TRBJ2-2	TRBD2	TRBV4-3	TGCGCCAGCAGCCAAAAGGCGGTGCGGGGGGCCGGGGAGCTGTTTTTT	CASSQKAVRGAGELFF
-	TRBJ2-3	TRBD2	TRBV5-1	TGCGCCAGCAGCTTGGTCGGGCGGGAGACGACAGATACGCAGTATTTT	CASSLVGRETTDTQYF
once	TRBJ2-6	-	TRBV19	TGTGCCAGTAGTCGAGTAGCGGAAAAATCCTCTGGGGCCAACGTCCTGACTTTC	CASSRVAEKSSGANVLTF
-	TRBJ1-5	TRBD1	TRBV6-6	TGTGCCAGCCGTTTAACAGGGGAGGAAAATTTT	CASRLTGEENF
-	TRBJ1-5	-	TRBV9	TGTGCCAGCAGCGTAGCGGACAATCAACCCCAGCATTTT	CASSVADNQPQHF
few	TRBJ1-1	TRBD1	TRBV25-1	TGTGCCAGCAGTCCGACAGGGCTCATGAACACTGAAGCTTTCTTT	CASSPTGLMNTEAFF
-	TRBJ2-7	-	TRBV7-3	TGTGCCAGCAGCTTAGGGCTGAACTACGAGCAGTACTTC	CASSLGLNYEQYF
few	TRBJ1-1	-	TRBV7-6	TGTGCCAGCAGCCCTCTGAACACTGAAGCTTTCTTT	CASSPLNTEAFF